Below, one T cell receptor beta chain is given with its context. Its antigen remains unidentified. Germline values: CDR1 SGHDN, CDR2 FVKESK. V lost 4 bases, J lost 9 bases, and 8 bases stayed unmatched. There are 13 residues in the CDR3. This record belongs to a study of T-cell memory formation after mild COVID-19. Findings and limits, study-wide: A balance of CD4 and CD8 characterized clones contracting day 15 to 85, whereas later expanders leaned CD4+. Those CD4+ clones that contracted were mainly in CM and EM (CD8+ ones in EMRA).

Using its own MiXCR run on the 5' RACE reads, TCRdb lists one record per CDR3 protein. Here the sample spans about half a million distinct CDR3 sequences, roughly 18% being singletons. The clonotype was recovered from an adult woman who had mild COVID-19 (a few samples of this study predate the infection). Cell type and time point are not known. The specimen sequenced was PBMCs or a T cell subset sorted from them (not recorded which). This chain links TRBV14 with TRBJ1-1; 7 bases agree with TRBD1. CDR3 residues: CASSPRRTGQAFF. The DNA for the CDR3 is TGTGCCAGCAGCCCCCGACGGACAGGCCAAGCTTTCTTT.